The rows below give T cell receptor beta chains drawn from one sample of a study of cytomegalovirus exposure and HLA in healthy donors. TCRdb keeps only in-frame clones here, not all; method: immunoSEQ multiplex PCR. The sample records about 58,000 clones, about nine tenths being singletons. Sequencing used PBMCs. The receptor set was obtained from a man aged 18 to 29 in good health and CMV-seronegative. Both conserved end residues are part of each CDR3. A D gene is named only where the DNA matches it firmly. Where a row states a size, it is once, few, many or the class of an expanded clone; other rows omit it.

abundance: -
v_gene: TRBV7-6
j_gene: TRBJ2-2
d_gene: -
CDR3nt: TGTGCCAGCAGCTTAGGACAGGCGAACACCGGGGAGCTGTTTTTT
CDR3aa: CASSLGQANTGELFF

abundance: -
v_gene: TRBV13
j_gene: TRBJ2-7
d_gene: -
CDR3nt: TGTGCCAGCAGCCCCGTCGCGGGGTTCTCCTACGAGCAGTACTTC
CDR3aa: CASSPVAGFSYEQYF

abundance: -
v_gene: TRBV5-1
j_gene: TRBJ1-1
d_gene: TRBD1
CDR3nt: TGCGCCAGCAGCCTCGACGGACAGGGGCCCTATGAAGCTTTCTTT
CDR3aa: CASSLDGQGPYEAFF

abundance: -
v_gene: TRBV30
j_gene: TRBJ2-1
d_gene: -
CDR3nt: TGTGCCTGGAGTTTGCAGTTCCACAATGAGCAGTTCTTC
CDR3aa: CAWSLQFHNEQFF

abundance: -
v_gene: TRBV18
j_gene: TRBJ2-7
d_gene: -
CDR3nt: TGTGCCAGCTCACCGGACTTTCTTTCCTACGAGCAGTACTTC
CDR3aa: CASSPDFLSYEQYF

abundance: -
v_gene: TRBV27
j_gene: TRBJ2-1
d_gene: -
CDR3nt: TGTGCCAGCAGTTCCGGGAGTGGTGAGCAGTTCTTC
CDR3aa: CASSSGSGEQFF

abundance: -
v_gene: TRBV5-4
j_gene: TRBJ2-2
d_gene: -
CDR3nt: TGTGCCAGCAGCCCGACTAGGGGTGGGACCGGGGAGCTGTTTTTT
CDR3aa: CASSPTRGGTGELFF

abundance: -
v_gene: TRBV19
j_gene: TRBJ1-3
d_gene: -
CDR3nt: TGTGCCAGTTCCCAATCCGGAGTCTCTGGAAACACCATATATTTT
CDR3aa: CASSQSGVSGNTIYF

abundance: -
v_gene: TRBV11-2
j_gene: TRBJ2-7
d_gene: TRBD2
CDR3nt: TGTGCCAGCAGCTTTGGGACGGGGGGCGAGCAGTACTTC
CDR3aa: CASSFGTGGEQYF

abundance: -
v_gene: TRBV10-3
j_gene: TRBJ1-1
d_gene: TRBD1
CDR3nt: TGTGCCATCAGCCATGGACAGGGAAGGTTAGATACTGAAGCTTTCTTT
CDR3aa: CAISHGQGRLDTEAFF

abundance: -
v_gene: TRBV27
j_gene: TRBJ2-6
d_gene: -
CDR3nt: TGTGCCAGCAGTTTATTCAGGGGTCCGCCCTCTGGGGCCAACGTCCTGACTTTC
CDR3aa: CASSLFRGPPSGANVLTF

abundance: -
v_gene: TRBV5-4
j_gene: TRBJ1-1
d_gene: -
CDR3nt: TGTGCCAGCAGCTTGGGTGGCAGGGGGAACACTGAAGCTTTCTTT
CDR3aa: CASSLGGRGNTEAFF

abundance: -
v_gene: TRBV6-5
j_gene: TRBJ2-1
d_gene: -
CDR3nt: TGTGCCAGCAGTTACTTATCGCCGGTCAATGAGCAGTTCTTC
CDR3aa: CASSYLSPVNEQFF

abundance: -
v_gene: TRBV9
j_gene: TRBJ1-2
d_gene: TRBD1
CDR3nt: TGTGCCAGCAGCACCCGACCCCTCGACAGGGAAGGGGATGGCTACACCTTC
CDR3aa: CASSTRPLDREGDGYTF

abundance: -
v_gene: TRBV28
j_gene: TRBJ2-1
d_gene: TRBD2
CDR3nt: TGTGCCAGCAGTTCCCGGGCTAGCGGGAGACCGGATGAGCAGTTCTTC
CDR3aa: CASSSRASGRPDEQFF

abundance: -
v_gene: TRBV7-2
j_gene: TRBJ2-3
d_gene: -
CDR3nt: TGTGCCTCGACATGGTCCGCTCATAGCGGACCTATCGATACGCAGTATTTT
CDR3aa: CASTWSAHSGPIDTQYF

abundance: -
v_gene: TRBV4-3
j_gene: TRBJ1-1
d_gene: -
CDR3nt: TGCGCCAGCAGCCCCGGGGGTTCGCGCACTGAAGCTTTCTTT
CDR3aa: CASSPGGSRTEAFF

abundance: -
v_gene: TRBV11-3
j_gene: TRBJ1-1
d_gene: -
CDR3nt: TGTGCCAGCAGCCCAAGGCAGGGAGGGGTAAAGAACACTGAAGCTTTCTTT
CDR3aa: CASSPRQGGVKNTEAFF

abundance: -
v_gene: TRBV6-6
j_gene: TRBJ2-5
d_gene: TRBD2
CDR3nt: TGTGCCAGCAGTTACTCTACGGGAGGACAAGAGACCCAGTACTTC
CDR3aa: CASSYSTGGQETQYF

abundance: -
v_gene: TRBV27
j_gene: TRBJ2-7
d_gene: TRBD2
CDR3nt: TGTGCCAGCAGCCCCGAGGGACTAGCAACTACCTACGAGCAGTACTTC
CDR3aa: CASSPEGLATTYEQYF

abundance: -
v_gene: TRBV23-1
j_gene: TRBJ2-7
d_gene: -
CDR3nt: TGCGCCAGCACTGGGGGGGCGTGGTCCTACGAGCAGTACTTC
CDR3aa: CASTGGAWSYEQYF

abundance: once
v_gene: TRBV30
j_gene: TRBJ2-1
d_gene: -
CDR3nt: TGTGCCTGGAGTGTTCAGCAGGTTGAGCAGTTCTTC
CDR3aa: CAWSVQQVEQFF

abundance: once
v_gene: TRBV10-3
j_gene: TRBJ1-2
d_gene: TRBD1
CDR3nt: TGTGCCATCAATCGGGTGGCAGGGGGCCATGGCTACACCTTC
CDR3aa: CAINRVAGGHGYTF

abundance: -
v_gene: TRBV29-1
j_gene: TRBJ2-5
d_gene: -
CDR3nt: TGCAGCGTTGAATCACAGGGTCGGGAGACCCAGTACTTC
CDR3aa: CSVESQGRETQYF

abundance: -
v_gene: TRBV14
j_gene: TRBJ2-3
d_gene: TRBD2
CDR3nt: TGTGCCAGCAGCCCACAGCGTCCTACGGGGCTAGCGGGAGTCCCAGATACGCAGTATTTT
CDR3aa: CASSPQRPTGLAGVPDTQYF

abundance: -
v_gene: TRBV9
j_gene: TRBJ2-5
d_gene: TRBD2
CDR3nt: TGTGCCAGCAGCGTTGGGACTAGCGGAAAAGAGACCCAGTACTTC
CDR3aa: CASSVGTSGKETQYF

abundance: -
v_gene: TRBV27
j_gene: TRBJ2-1
d_gene: TRBD2
CDR3nt: TGTGCCAGCAGTACCACCCACAGGCCTGGACTAGCGGGAGGGGGTTACAATGAGCAGTTCTTC
CDR3aa: CASSTTHRPGLAGGGYNEQFF

abundance: -
v_gene: TRBV28
j_gene: TRBJ2-3
d_gene: -
CDR3nt: TGTGCCAGCAGCCGATGGGCATACACAACAGATACGCAGTATTTT
CDR3aa: CASSRWAYTTDTQYF

abundance: -
v_gene: TRBV5-6
j_gene: TRBJ2-1
d_gene: -
CDR3nt: TGTGCCAGCAGCTTGGCTCCCCCTATCGATGAGCAGTTCTTC
CDR3aa: CASSLAPPIDEQFF

abundance: -
v_gene: TRBV15
j_gene: TRBJ2-5
d_gene: TRBD1
CDR3nt: TGTGCCACCAGCAGAGATCGTCCCGGGACAGGGGTCGGCGAGACCCAGTACTTC
CDR3aa: CATSRDRPGTGVGETQYF

abundance: -
v_gene: TRBV29-1
j_gene: TRBJ2-1
d_gene: -
CDR3nt: TGCAGCGGGGGGCAGGGAAGCTACAATGAGCAGTTCTTC
CDR3aa: CSGGQGSYNEQFF

abundance: -
v_gene: TRBV28
j_gene: TRBJ1-5
d_gene: -
CDR3nt: TGTGCCAGCAGTTTAGCTCCAGGGACATTTAGCAATCAGCCCCAGCATTTT
CDR3aa: CASSLAPGTFSNQPQHF

abundance: -
v_gene: TRBV27
j_gene: TRBJ1-1
d_gene: -
CDR3nt: TGTGCCAGCAGTATAACAGGGATGAACACTGAAGCTTTCTTT
CDR3aa: CASSITGMNTEAFF

abundance: -
v_gene: TRBV9
j_gene: TRBJ2-1
d_gene: TRBD2
CDR3nt: TGTGCCAGCAGCGTAGACGAAAGCGGGAGAGGCTCCTACAATGAGCAGTTCTTC
CDR3aa: CASSVDESGRGSYNEQFF

abundance: -
v_gene: TRBV2
j_gene: TRBJ2-7
d_gene: TRBD2
CDR3nt: TGTGCCAGCAGCGGTGGACTAGCGGGCCTCGACTCCTACGAGCAGTACTTC
CDR3aa: CASSGGLAGLDSYEQYF

abundance: -
v_gene: TRBV28
j_gene: TRBJ2-5
d_gene: TRBD2
CDR3nt: TGTGCCAGCAGTCCCTTAGCGGGAGGGGGGGAGACCCAGTACTTC
CDR3aa: CASSPLAGGGETQYF

abundance: -
v_gene: TRBV30
j_gene: TRBJ2-1
d_gene: -
CDR3nt: TGTGCCTGGACAGGTGGCGGGAATGAGCAGTTCTTC
CDR3aa: CAWTGGGNEQFF

abundance: -
v_gene: TRBV9
j_gene: TRBJ2-7
d_gene: -
CDR3nt: TGTGCCAGCAGCTCGGATAATGGGGAGAGCTCCTACGAGCAGTACTTC
CDR3aa: CASSSDNGESSYEQYF

abundance: -
v_gene: TRBV4-2
j_gene: TRBJ2-7
d_gene: -
CDR3nt: TGTGCCAGCAGCCCAACTCCCGGCTCCTACGAGCAGTACTTC
CDR3aa: CASSPTPGSYEQYF

abundance: -
v_gene: TRBV19
j_gene: TRBJ1-1
d_gene: TRBD1
CDR3nt: TGTGCCAGTGCGAAGGGACAGTCCGCAATGAACACTGAAGCTTTCTTT
CDR3aa: CASAKGQSAMNTEAFF

abundance: -
v_gene: TRBV28
j_gene: TRBJ2-1
d_gene: -
CDR3nt: TGTGCCAGCAGTTTCAGGGTCCTCTTGAACAATGAGCAGTTCTTC
CDR3aa: CASSFRVLLNNEQFF

abundance: -
v_gene: TRBV7-2
j_gene: TRBJ2-7
d_gene: TRBD2
CDR3nt: TGTGCCAGCAGCCCACTAGCGGGAGGGGGCGAGCAGTACTTC
CDR3aa: CASSPLAGGGEQYF

abundance: -
v_gene: TRBV28
j_gene: TRBJ2-2
d_gene: -
CDR3nt: TGTGCCAGCAGTTTAGCCCCAGGGAACACCGGGGAGCTGTTTTTT
CDR3aa: CASSLAPGNTGELFF

abundance: once
v_gene: TRBV19
j_gene: TRBJ2-1
d_gene: -
CDR3nt: TGTGCCAGTAGTACCACGATCGGGAATGAGCAGTTCTTC
CDR3aa: CASSTTIGNEQFF

abundance: -
v_gene: TRBV11-1
j_gene: TRBJ2-1
d_gene: TRBD2
CDR3nt: TGTGCCAGCAGCCCCGGGGGGGTGGGTCGGGATGAGCAGTTCTTC
CDR3aa: CASSPGGVGRDEQFF